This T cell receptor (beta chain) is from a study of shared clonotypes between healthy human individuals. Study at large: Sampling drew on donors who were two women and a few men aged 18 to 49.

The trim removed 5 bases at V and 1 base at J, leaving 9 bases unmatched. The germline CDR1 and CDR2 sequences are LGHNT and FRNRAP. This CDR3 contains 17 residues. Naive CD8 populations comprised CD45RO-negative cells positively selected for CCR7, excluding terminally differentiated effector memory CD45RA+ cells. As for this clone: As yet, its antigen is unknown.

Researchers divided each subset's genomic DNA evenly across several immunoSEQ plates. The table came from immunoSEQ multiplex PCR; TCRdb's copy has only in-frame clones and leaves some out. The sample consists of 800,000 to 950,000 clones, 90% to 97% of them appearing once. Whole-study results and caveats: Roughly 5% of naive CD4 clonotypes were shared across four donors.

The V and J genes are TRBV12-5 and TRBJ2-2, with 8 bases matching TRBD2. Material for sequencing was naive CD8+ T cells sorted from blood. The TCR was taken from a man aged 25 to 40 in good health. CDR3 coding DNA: TGTGCTAGTGGTGCTCAGCGGCTAGCGGGGAACACCGGGGAGCTGTTTTTT. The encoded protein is CASGAQRLAGNTGELFF.